Below are 9 T cell receptor beta chains sequenced from a single sample in a study of blood T cell repertoires in COVID-19. The method was immunoSEQ multiplex PCR; TCRdb's version includes in-frame clones alone and lacks a portion of them. Among tens of thousands of clones listed, 80% to 90% were seen once. The material sequenced was peripheral blood. The receptors stem from a woman aged 60-70 years with COVID-19, enrolled during active disease.

The chain joins TRBV30 to TRBJ1-1; TRBD1 is a possible D gene (6 bases). Trimming removed 5 bases at V and 1 base at J, with 11 bases between. This CDR3 contains 13 residues. Germline V gene data show CDR1 as GTSNPN and CDR2 as SVGIG (reference sequence). The CDR3 DNA is TGTGCCTGGTACAGGGAATGGAACACTGAAGCTTTCTTT. Protein product: CAWYREWNTEAFF.

This clone was recorded only once. The chain couples TRBV7-2 to TRBJ2-7, with D perhaps matching TRBD2 (5 bases). Per germline, CDR1 SGHTA and CDR2 FQGNSA. The CDR3 spans 15 residues. Trimming took 6 bases from V and 5 from J, leaving 20 bases between them. CDR3 residues: CASRNPRLPQDEQYF. The CDR3 nucleotides are TGTGCCAGCAGGAACCCTAGACTACCCCAGGACGAGCAGTACTTC.

The CDR3: CASYRSSYNSPLHF. The CDR3 nucleotides are TGTGCCTCCTACAGGAGCTCCTATAATTCACCCCTCCACTTT. The J gene is TRBJ1-6, the V gene TRBV19, with D possibly matching TRBD1 (5 bases). This CDR3 has 14 residues. V shed 11 bases and J shed 0 bases, with 11 bases lying between them. Germline lookup yields CDR1 LNHDA and CDR2 SQIVND (reference sequence). Filled out from reference TRBV19 and TRBJ1-6, the complete variable domain reads DGGITQSPKYLFRKEGQNVTLSCEQNLNHDAMYWYRQDPGQGLRLIYYSQIVNDFQKGDIAEGYSVSREKKESFPLTVTSAQKNPTAFYLCASYRSSYNSPLHFGNGTRLTVT.

The V gene is TRBV5-1, the J gene TRBJ2-1; 7 bases are shared with TRBD1. Germline CDR1 SGHRS, CDR2 YFSETQ. The CDR3 has 15 amino acids. V dropped 5 bases and J dropped 0; count of bases not matched to a gene: 5. The CDR3: CASRLGDSSYNEQFF. Here the CDR3 DNA reads TGCGCCAGCAGGCTGGGGGACAGCTCCTACAATGAGCAGTTCTTC.

This clone is a singleton in its sample. This rearrangement joins TRBV3-1 (or the pseudogene TRBV3-2) to TRBJ1-3, with D perhaps matching TRBD1 (6 bases). The germline V gene has CDR1 LGHDT and CDR2 YNNKEL (reference sequence). V lost 8 bases and J 2 bases, leaving 10 bases between the germline ends. This CDR3 spans 13 amino acids. DNA for the CDR3: TGTGCCAGCGGGGAGGGGGCTGGAAACACCATATATTTT. Translation gives CASGEGAGNTIYF.

The J gene is TRBJ2-6, the V gene TRBV3-1 (or the pseudogene TRBV3-2); D possibly corresponds to TRBD1 (6 bases). Per the germline V gene, CDR1 is LGHDT and CDR2 is YNNKEL (reference sequence). Trimming removed 4 bases at V and 1 base at J, with 14 bases between. The CDR3 loop spans 17 amino acids. DNA of the CDR3: TGTGCCAGCAGCCCCGCCATAGGACAGTCTGGGGCCAACGTCCTGACTTTC. Translation gives CASSPAIGQSGANVLTF.

V is TRBV18 and J is TRBJ2-6; TRBD1 matches 7 bases. Germline V gene lookup returns CDR1 KGHSH and CDR2 LQKENI. V was clipped by 3 bases and J by 4 bases; unmatched bases: 6. The CDR3 spans 16 residues. Here the CDR3 DNA reads TGTGCCAGCTCACCTTTAACAGGGGCAGGGGCCAACGTCCTGACTTTC. It encodes CASSPLTGAGANVLTF.

In this sample, this clone turned up once. The J gene is TRBJ2-5, the V gene TRBV5-4; 8 bases are shared with TRBD1. The CDR3 runs to 16 residues. J was trimmed by 4 bases and V by 2 bases; bases with no gene match: 10. Germline V CDR1 and CDR2: SGHNT, YYREEE (reference sequence). The CDR3 DNA reads TGTGCCAGCAGCTTTTTGCGGGGAACAGGGGGAGAGACCCAGTACTTC. As protein: CASSFLRGTGGETQYF.

The V call is TRBV19, the J call TRBJ2-1; 11 bases are a match to TRBD2. Germline V lookup: CDR1 LNHDA, CDR2 SQIVND (reference sequence). The J segment lost 3 bases and the V segment lost 5 bases, leaving 6 bases of the junction unmatched. The CDR3 sequence is 16 residues long. The chain's CDR3 is CASSSSGTSGYNEQFF. The CDR3 DNA is TGTGCCAGTAGTTCCTCCGGGACTAGCGGCTACAATGAGCAGTTCTTC.